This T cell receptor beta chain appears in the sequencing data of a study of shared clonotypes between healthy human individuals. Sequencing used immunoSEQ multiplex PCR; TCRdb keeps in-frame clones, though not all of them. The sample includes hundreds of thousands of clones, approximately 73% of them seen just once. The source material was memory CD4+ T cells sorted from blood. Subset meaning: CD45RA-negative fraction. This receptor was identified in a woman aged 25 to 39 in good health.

The CDR3 nucleotides are TGTGCCACCGAGGCACCGTCGGGGACCTACGAGCAGTACTTC. This codes for CATEAPSGTYEQYF. The genes are TRBV28 and TRBJ2-7, with D possibly being TRBD2 (5 bases). Trimming stripped 10 bases from V and 2 bases from J, with 18 bases between. Germline loops: CDR1 MDHEN, CDR2 SYDVKM. The CDR3 runs 14 residues.